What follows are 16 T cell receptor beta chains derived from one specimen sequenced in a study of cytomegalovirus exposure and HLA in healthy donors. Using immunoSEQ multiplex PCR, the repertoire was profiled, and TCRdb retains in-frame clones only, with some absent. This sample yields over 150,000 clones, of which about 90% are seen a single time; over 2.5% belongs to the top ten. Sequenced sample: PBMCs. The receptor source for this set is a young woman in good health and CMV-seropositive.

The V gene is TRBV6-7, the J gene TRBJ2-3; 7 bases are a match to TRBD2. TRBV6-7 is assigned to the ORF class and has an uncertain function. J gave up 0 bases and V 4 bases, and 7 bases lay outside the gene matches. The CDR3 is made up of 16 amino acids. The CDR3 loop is CASSSLTSRSTDTQYF. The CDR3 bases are TGTGCCAGCAGTTCTCTGACTAGCAGAAGCACAGATACGCAGTATTTT.

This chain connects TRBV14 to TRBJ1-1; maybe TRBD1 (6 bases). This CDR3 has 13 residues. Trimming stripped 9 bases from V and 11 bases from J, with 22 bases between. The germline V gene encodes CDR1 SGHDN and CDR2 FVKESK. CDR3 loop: CASEPGVTGQAFF. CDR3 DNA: TGTGCCAGTGAGCCAGGGGTCACGGGGCAGGCTTTCTTT. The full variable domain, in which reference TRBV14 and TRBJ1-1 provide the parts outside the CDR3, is EAGVTQFPSHSVIEKGQTVTLRCDPISGHDNLYWYRRVMGKEIKFLLHFVKESKQDESGMPNNRFLAERTGGTYSTLKVQPAELEDSGVYFCASEPGVTGQAFFGQGTRLTVV.

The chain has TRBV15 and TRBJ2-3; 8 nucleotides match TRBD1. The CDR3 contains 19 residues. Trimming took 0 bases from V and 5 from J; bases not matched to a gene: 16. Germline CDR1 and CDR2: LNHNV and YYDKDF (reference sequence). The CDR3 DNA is TGTGCCACCAGCAGAGACGGCGTAAGGGCAGGGGGCGCGGGAGATACGCAGTATTTT. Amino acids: CATSRDGVRAGGAGDTQYF.

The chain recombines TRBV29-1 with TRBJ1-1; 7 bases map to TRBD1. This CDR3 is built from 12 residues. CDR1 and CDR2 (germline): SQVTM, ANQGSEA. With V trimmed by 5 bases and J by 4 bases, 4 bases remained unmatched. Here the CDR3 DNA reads TGCAGCGTTCACCAGGGGGTCACTGAAGCTTTCTTT. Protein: CSVHQGVTEAFF.

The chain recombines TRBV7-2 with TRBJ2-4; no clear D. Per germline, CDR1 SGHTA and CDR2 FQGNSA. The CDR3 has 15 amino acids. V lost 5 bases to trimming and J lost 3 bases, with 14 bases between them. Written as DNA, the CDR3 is TGTGCCAGCAGCCCCGAGGTTACGGGCAAAAACATTCAGTACTTC. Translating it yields CASSPEVTGKNIQYF. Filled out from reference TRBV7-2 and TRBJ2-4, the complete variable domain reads GAGVSQSPSNKVTEKGKDVELRCDPISGHTALYWYRQSLGQGLEFLIYFQGNSAPDKSGLPSDRFSAERTGGSVSTLTIQRTQQEDSAVYLCASSPEVTGKNIQYFGAGTRLSVL.

The CDR3 bases are TGTGCCAGCAGCTTAGAGGCGGGGGGGCTCACAGATACGCAGTATTTT. This gives the protein CASSLEAGGLTDTQYF. The chain is built from TRBV7-6 and TRBJ2-3; 9 bases map to TRBD2. The length of the CDR3 is 16 residues. Trimming took 1 base from V and 2 from J; bases not matched to a gene: 4. Germline CDR1 SGHVS, CDR2 FNYEAQ.

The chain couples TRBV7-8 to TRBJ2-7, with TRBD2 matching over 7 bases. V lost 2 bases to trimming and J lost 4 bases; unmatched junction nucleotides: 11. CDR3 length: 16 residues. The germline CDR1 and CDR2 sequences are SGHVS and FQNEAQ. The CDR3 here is CASSLPGTTLKYEQYF. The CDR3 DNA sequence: TGTGCCAGCAGCTTACCTGGGACTACCTTAAAATACGAGCAGTACTTC.

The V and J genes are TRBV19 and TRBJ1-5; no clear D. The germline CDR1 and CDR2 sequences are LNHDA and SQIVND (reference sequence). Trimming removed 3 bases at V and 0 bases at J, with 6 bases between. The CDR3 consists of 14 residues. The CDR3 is CASSMRHSNQPQHF. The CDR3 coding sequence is TGTGCCAGTAGTATGAGACATAGCAATCAGCCCCAGCATTTT.

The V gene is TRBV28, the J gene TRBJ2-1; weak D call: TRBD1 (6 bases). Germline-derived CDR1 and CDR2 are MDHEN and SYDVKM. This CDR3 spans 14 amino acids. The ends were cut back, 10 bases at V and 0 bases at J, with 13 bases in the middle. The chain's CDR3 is CATTTGFSYNEQFF. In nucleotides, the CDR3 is TGTGCCACAACCACAGGGTTCTCCTACAATGAGCAGTTCTTC.

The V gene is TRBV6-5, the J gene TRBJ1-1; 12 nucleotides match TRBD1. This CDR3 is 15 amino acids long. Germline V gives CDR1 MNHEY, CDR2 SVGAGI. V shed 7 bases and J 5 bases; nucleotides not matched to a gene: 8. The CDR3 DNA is TGTGCCAGCACCCGGCGGGACAGGGGGCCTACTGAAGCTTTCTTT. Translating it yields CASTRRDRGPTEAFF.

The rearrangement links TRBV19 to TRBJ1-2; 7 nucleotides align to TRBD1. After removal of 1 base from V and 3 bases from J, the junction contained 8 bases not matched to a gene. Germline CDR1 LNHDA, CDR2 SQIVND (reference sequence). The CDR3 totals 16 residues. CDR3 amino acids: CASSIASTGFDYGYTF. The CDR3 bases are TGTGCCAGTAGTATAGCCTCGACAGGGTTTGACTATGGCTACACCTTC. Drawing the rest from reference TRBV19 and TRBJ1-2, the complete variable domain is DGGITQSPKYLFRKEGQNVTLSCEQNLNHDAMYWYRQDPGQGLRLIYYSQIVNDFQKGDIAEGYSVSREKKESFPLTVTSAQKNPTAFYLCASSIASTGFDYGYTFGSGTRLTVV.

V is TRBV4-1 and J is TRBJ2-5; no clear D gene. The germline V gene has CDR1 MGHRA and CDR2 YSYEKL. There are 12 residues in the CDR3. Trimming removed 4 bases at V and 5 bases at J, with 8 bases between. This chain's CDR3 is CASSPAGETQYF. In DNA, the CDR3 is TGCGCCAGCAGCCCCGCCGGGGAGACCCAGTACTTC.

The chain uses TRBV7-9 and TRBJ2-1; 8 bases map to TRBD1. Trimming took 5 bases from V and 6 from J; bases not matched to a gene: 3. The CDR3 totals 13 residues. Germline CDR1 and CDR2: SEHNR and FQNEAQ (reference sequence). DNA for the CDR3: TGTGCCAGCAGCCAGACAGGGGTCAATGAGCAGTTCTTC. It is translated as CASSQTGVNEQFF.

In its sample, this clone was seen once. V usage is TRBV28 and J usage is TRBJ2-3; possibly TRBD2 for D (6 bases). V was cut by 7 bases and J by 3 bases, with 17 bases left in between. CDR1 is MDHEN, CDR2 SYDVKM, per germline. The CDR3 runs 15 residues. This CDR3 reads CASTRGSRETDTQYF. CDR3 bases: TGTGCCAGCACCCGGGGGTCCCGAGAAACAGATACGCAGTATTTT.

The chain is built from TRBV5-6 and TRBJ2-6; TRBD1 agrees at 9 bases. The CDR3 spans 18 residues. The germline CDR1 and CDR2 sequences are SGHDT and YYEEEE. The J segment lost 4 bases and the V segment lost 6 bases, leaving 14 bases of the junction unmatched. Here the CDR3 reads CASTLRVGQGSGANVLTF. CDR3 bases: TGTGCCAGCACACTCCGTGTGGGACAGGGATCCGGGGCCAACGTCCTGACTTTC. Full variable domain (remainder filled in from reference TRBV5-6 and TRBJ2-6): DAGVTQSPTHLIKTRGQQVTLRCSPKSGHDTVSWYQQALGQGPQFIFQYYEEEERQRGNFPDRFSGHQFPNYSSELNVNALLLGDSALYLCASTLRVGQGSGANVLTFGAGSRLTVL.

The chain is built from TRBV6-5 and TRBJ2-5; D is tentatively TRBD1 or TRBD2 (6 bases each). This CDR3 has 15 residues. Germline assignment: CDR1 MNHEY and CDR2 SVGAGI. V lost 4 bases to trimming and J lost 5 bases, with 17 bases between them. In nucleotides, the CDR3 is TGTGCCAGCAGTTTCTCGGGGGCTGGGGAGGAGACCCAGTACTTC. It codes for CASSFSGAGEETQYF.